Shown below are 21 T cell receptor beta chains from a single sample sequenced in a study of shared clonotypes between healthy human individuals (dated by TCRdb to about 2020). Libraries were constructed by the immunoSEQ multiplex PCR assay. In its TCRdb copy, this immuneACCESS table keeps in-frame sequences only and misses some clones. Where compared with another copy, unresolved V genes explain less than half of these, and the others have no known cause. Counted in this sample were fewer than 650,000 clones; 76% of them appeared once. The top ten constitute 10% to 15% of the sample. The sequenced sample was PBMCs. These receptors were taken from a woman aged 35 to 49 in good health. Some clones in this sample may be carry-over from other donors' samples.

This chain connects TRBV2 to TRBJ1-2; D uncertain. Germline V gene data show CDR1 as SNHLY and CDR2 as FYNNEI. The length of the CDR3 is 15 residues. V shed 9 bases and J shed 6 bases, with 23 bases lying between them. For the CDR3, the DNA is TGTGCCAGGAGCGTAACCCGTGATTCGGATCATGGCTACACCTTC. Amino acids: CARSVTRDSDHGYTF.

The rearrangement joins TRBV14 to TRBJ2-6; tentative D call: TRBD1 (5 bases). With 8 bases removed from V and 0 bases from J, the gap between germline ends came to 8 bases. The CDR3 runs to 14 residues. Looked up from germline, CDR1 is SGHDN and CDR2 is FVKESK. DNA of the CDR3: TGTGCCAGCTACAGGAGCTCTGGGGCCAACGTCCTGACTTTC. Translating gives CASYRSSGANVLTF.

Turning to this clone: A read error may account for a junction end that differs from germline. The chain uses TRBV6-5 and TRBJ2-3; no reliable D call. This CDR3 comprises 11 residues. Per germline, CDR1 MNHEY and CDR2 SVGAGI. The CDR3 DNA sequence: TGTACCAGCACTCGGTCAGATACGCAGTATTTT. As protein: CTSTRSDTQYF.

V usage is TRBV7-6 and J usage is TRBJ2-3; TRBD1 agrees at 8 bases. This CDR3 has 15 amino acids. The V and J ends lost 5 bases and 2 bases, in that order; junction bases with no gene match: 6. Germline V gene lookup returns CDR1 SGHVS and CDR2 FNYEAQ. In DNA form, the CDR3 reads TGTGCCAGCAGCCAAGGACAGGGACCCACAGATACGCAGTATTTT. Protein sequence: CASSQGQGPTDTQYF.

This clone was seen at least ten times. The genes are TRBV2 and TRBJ2-2; the D gene is possibly TRBD1 (5 bases). This CDR3 is built from 14 residues. Trimming cost V 6 bases and J 4 bases, with 12 bases left between them. The germline V gene encodes CDR1 SNHLY and CDR2 FYNNEI. The CDR3 loop reads CASSPLTVTGELFF. Written as DNA, the CDR3 is TGTGCCAGCAGCCCGTTGACAGTCACCGGGGAGCTGTTTTTT.

Notes on this clone: A far larger clone is just one base off, so this is likely a read error. V is TRBV10-3 and J is TRBJ2-3; 8 bases align to TRBD2. The germline V gene encodes CDR1 ENHRY and CDR2 SYGVKD. CDR3 length: 14 residues. V lost 8 bases to trimming and J lost 0 bases; unmatched junction nucleotides: 4. The CDR3 coding sequence is TGTGCCATCGGGGCTAGCGGGAGCACAGATACGCAGTATTTT. It yields the protein CAIGASGSTDTQYF.

The rearrangement uses TRBV2 and TRBJ2-2; D not certain. Between the trimmed V and J ends, which lost 4 bases and 5 bases, there was a span of 11 bases. This CDR3 contains 14 residues. Germline-derived CDR1 and CDR2 are SNHLY and FYNNEI. The CDR3 spells CASSVMSSTGELFF. For the CDR3, the DNA is TGTGCCAGCAGTGTTATGTCGTCGACCGGGGAGCTGTTTTTT.

The chain couples TRBV7-6 to TRBJ1-3; D ambiguous. CDR3 length: 15 amino acids. Trimming shortened V by 1 base and J by 4 bases, and 11 bases separated the two germline ends. Per the germline V gene, CDR1 is SGHVS and CDR2 is FNYEAQ. The CDR3 DNA reads TGTGCCAGCAGCTTAGTGAGTCTCCGGGGAAACACCATATATTTT. As protein: CASSLVSLRGNTIYF.

Concerning this clone: Relative to the germline gene, one junction end is altered; a read error may explain this. This chain links TRBV28 with TRBJ1-5; the D is unclear. The CDR3 has 15 residues. The germline CDR1 and CDR2 sequences are MDHEN and SYDVKM. The CDR3 region has the DNA TGTGCCAGCAGTCCCCTCAGTTTTAGCGATCAGCCCCAGCATTTT. Translated, it gives CASSPLSFSDQPQHF.

V is TRBV30 and J is TRBJ1-5; 9 positions agree with TRBD1. After removal of 3 bases from V and 2 bases from J, the junction contained 8 bases not matched to a gene. The germline gives CDR1 GTSNPN, CDR2 SVGIG (reference sequence). The CDR3 is 16 amino acids. DNA for the CDR3: TGTGCCTGGAGAGCAACAGGGGGCGGGGGCAATCAGCCCCAGCATTTT. Its protein is CAWRATGGGGNQPQHF.

This CDR3 is CASRGLAGEAGELFF. CDR3 coding DNA: TGTGCCAGCAGGGGACTAGCGGGAGAGGCCGGGGAGCTGTTTTTT. V gene TRBV6-6 combines with J gene TRBJ2-2, with TRBD2 matching over 14 bases. The CDR3 extends over 15 amino acids. Germline loops: CDR1 MNHNY, CDR2 SVGAGI (reference sequence). V gave up 6 bases and J gave up 6 bases; unmatched junction bases: 3.

A word on this clone: This same CDR3 is encoded by further DNA sequences in the sample. The chain couples TRBV27 to TRBJ1-1, with D hard to call. CDR3 length: 12 residues. Germline CDR1 is MNHEY and CDR2 is SMNVEV (reference sequence). V lost 6 bases and J 6 bases, leaving 11 bases between the germline ends. DNA for the CDR3: TGTGCCAGCAGCCATCCGGGAGCTGAAGCTTTCTTT. Protein: CASSHPGAEAFF.

The V and J genes are TRBV5-1 and TRBJ2-7; the match to TRBD1 covers 8 bases. Germline-derived CDR1 and CDR2 are SGHRS and YFSETQ. The CDR3 consists of 15 residues. V was pared by 3 bases and J by 3 bases, with 8 bases of the junction left unmatched. The CDR3 coding sequence is TGCGCCAGCAGCTGGGCCGGGACAGGCGACTACGAGCAGTACTTC. Translated: CASSWAGTGDYEQYF.

This rearrangement joins TRBV10-3 to TRBJ2-5; 7 positions agree with TRBD1. The CDR3 contains 14 residues. Germline-derived CDR1 and CDR2 are ENHRY and SYGVKD. V lost 3 bases and J lost 1; bases outside the gene matches: 2. In nucleotides, the CDR3 is TGTGCCATCAGTGAAGACAGGGCCCAAGAGACCCAGTACTTC. Translating it yields CAISEDRAQETQYF.

This rearrangement joins TRBV28 to TRBJ2-1; 10 bases are shared with TRBD2. The V gene end was trimmed by 7 bases and the J gene end by 1 base; junction bases not matched to a gene: 7. The CDR3 is 16 residues long. In germline, CDR1 is MDHEN, CDR2 SYDVKM. The CDR3 nucleotides are TGTGCCAGCAACCCGGGACTAGCGAATTCCTACAATGAGCAGTTCTTC. Protein sequence: CASNPGLANSYNEQFF.

The rearrangement links TRBV5-1 to TRBJ2-7; D remains unclear. CDR1 and CDR2 from the germline V gene are SGHRS and YFSETQ. This CDR3 has 13 residues. V lost 2 bases and J lost 1, with 7 bases in between. DNA of the CDR3: TGCGCCAGCAGCTTCGGGCAGTCCTACGAGCAGTACTTC. It encodes CASSFGQSYEQYF.

This chain uses TRBV28 with TRBJ2-7; D is unclear. Trimming shortened V by 8 bases and J by 1 base, and 9 bases separated the two germline ends. Germline V gene data show CDR1 as MDHEN and CDR2 as SYDVKM. The CDR3 runs 12 residues. CDR3 amino acids: CASRADSYEQYF. The CDR3 DNA sequence: TGTGCCAGCCGGGCGGATTCCTACGAGCAGTACTTC. Looking up the rest from reference TRBV28 and TRBJ2-7 gives the full variable domain: DVKVTQSSRYLVKRTGEKVFLECVQDMDHENMFWYRQDPGLGLRLIYFSYDVKMKEKGDIPEGYSVSREKKERFSLILESASTNQTSMYLCASRADSYEQYFGPGTRLTVT.

This chain uses TRBV7-6 with TRBJ2-3; TRBD2 agrees at 11 bases. The germline CDR1 and CDR2 sequences are SGHVS and FNYEAQ. V was clipped by 1 base and J by 6 bases; unmatched bases: 3. This CDR3 has 15 amino acids. The CDR3 DNA sequence: TGTGCCAGCAGCTTAGTAGCGGGAGGGCAGGATACGCAGTATTTT. Amino acids: CASSLVAGGQDTQYF.

In its sample, this clone was seen a few times. The rearrangement joins TRBV5-6 to TRBJ1-1; D remains unclear. Trimming took 4 bases from V and 1 from J, leaving 8 bases between them. The germline V gene encodes CDR1 SGHDT and CDR2 YYEEEE. The CDR3 has 13 residues. CDR3: CASSPRENTEAFF. DNA for the CDR3: TGTGCCAGCAGCCCCCGGGAGAACACTGAAGCTTTCTTT.

The chain joins TRBV5-1 to TRBJ1-4; D may be TRBD1 (6 bases). The CDR3 is made up of 15 amino acids. CDR1 is SGHRS and CDR2 is YFSETQ in the germline V gene. Trimming stripped 4 bases from V and 3 bases from J, with 13 bases between. The CDR3 sequence is CASSINTGSNEKLFF. In nucleotides, the CDR3 is TGCGCCAGCAGCATTAATACAGGGTCTAATGAAAAACTGTTTTTT.

The chain has TRBV11-2 and TRBJ2-7; TRBD2 matches 11 bases. The germline CDR1 and CDR2 sequences are SGHAT and FQNNGV. Trimming removed 3 bases from V and 10 bases from J; junction bases left unmatched: 8. The CDR3 has 14 residues. CDR3 nucleotide sequence: TGTGCCAGCAGCTTCGGGACTAGCGGCTCCGTACAGTACTTC. The encoded protein is CASSFGTSGSVQYF.